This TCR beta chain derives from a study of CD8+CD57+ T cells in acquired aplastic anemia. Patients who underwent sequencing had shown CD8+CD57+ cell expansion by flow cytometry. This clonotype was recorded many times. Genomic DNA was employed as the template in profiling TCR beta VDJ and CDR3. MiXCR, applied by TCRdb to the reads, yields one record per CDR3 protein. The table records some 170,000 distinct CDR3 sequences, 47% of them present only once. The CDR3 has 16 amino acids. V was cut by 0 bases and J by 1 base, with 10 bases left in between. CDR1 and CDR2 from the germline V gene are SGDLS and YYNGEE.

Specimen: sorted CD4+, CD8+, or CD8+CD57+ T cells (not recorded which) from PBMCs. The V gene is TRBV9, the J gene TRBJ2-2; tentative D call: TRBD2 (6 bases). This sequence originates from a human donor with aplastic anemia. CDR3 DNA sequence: TGTGCCAGCAGCGTAGGGGGGACTCGGAACACCGGGGAGCTGTTTTTT. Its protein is CASSVGGTRNTGELFF. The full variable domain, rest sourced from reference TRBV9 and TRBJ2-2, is DSGVTQTPKHLITATGQRVTLRCSPRSGDLSVYWYQQSLDQGLQFLIQYYNGEERAKGNILERFSAQQFPDLHSELNLSSLELGDSALYFCASSVGGTRNTGELFFGEGSRLTVL.